Listed here is a single T cell receptor (beta chain). The V segment lost 0 bases and the J segment 3 bases; nucleotides outside the gene matches: 7. The CDR3 spans 16 residues. Germline CDR1 is WNHNN and CDR2 is SYGVQD (reference sequence). This record comes from a study of blood T cell repertoires in COVID-19. Study as a whole: Italy, Spain and the United States were the sources of the convalescent and acute COVID-19 samples. PBMCs, B-cell-depleted T cells, or T cells were the source of the cDNA or gDNA that made up the material.

Original processing notes: Scientists estimated how many nucleated cells there were by amplifying reference gene primers. Using immunoSEQ multiplex PCR, the repertoire was profiled, and TCRdb retains in-frame clones only, with some absent. The V and J calls and clone size come from that table; D and trimming were worked out from the DNA. The sample lists about half a million clones, roughly 88% occurring once. The source is a human donor in a cohort sampled during active COVID-19. The chain links TRBV10-1 to TRBJ1-2; 7 positions match TRBD1. The sample taken for sequencing was peripheral blood. Written as DNA, the CDR3 is TGCGCCAGCAGTGAGTCGGTGAAAGGGGGCTACTATGGCTACACCTTC. Protein: CASSESVKGGYYGYTF.